The rows below give T cell receptor beta chains drawn from one sample of a study of blood T cell repertoires in COVID-19. TCRdb keeps only in-frame clones here, not all; method: immunoSEQ multiplex PCR. This table has roughly 320,000 clones, just over 85% appearing once. The sample comprised PBMCs or T cells enriched from blood (not recorded which). These receptors were obtained from a man aged 25-40 years who had recovered from COVID-19. CDR3s include the opening cysteine and the closing phenylalanine or tryptophan. D genes are given only for firm matches. The size entry is marked missing in some rows and otherwise reads once, few, many or a size class.

clone_size j_call d_call cdr3_length v_call cdr3_nt cdr3_aa
NA TRBJ2-3 TRBD2 14 TRBV3-1/TRBV3-2 TGTGCCAGCAGCCATCTAGCGGGACGGGATACGCAGTATTTT CASSHLAGRDTQYF
NA TRBJ1-6 NA 15 TRBV6-5 TGTGCCAGCAGTTTCCTCCAGGGATATAATTCACCCCTCCACTTT CASSFLQGYNSPLHF
NA TRBJ1-2 NA 15 TRBV11-2 TGTGCCAGCAGCTTAGGGGGCAGGCAAGTTGATGGCTACACCTTC CASSLGGRQVDGYTF
NA TRBJ2-3 TRBD2 14 TRBV4-1 TGCGCCAGCAGCCTAGCGGGAGGGACAGATACGCAGTATTTT CASSLAGGTDTQYF
NA TRBJ1-3 TRBD1 14 TRBV11-2 TGTGCCAGCAGCTTGGGGACAGTAGGAAACACCATATATTTT CASSLGTVGNTIYF
few TRBJ2-3 NA 15 TRBV7-9 TGTGCCAGCAGCTTCCAGGGTCGCCCCACAGATACGCAGTATTTT CASSFQGRPTDTQYF
once TRBJ1-2 NA 13 TRBV7-2 TGTGCCAGCAGCTCGAGGGGGGGATTTGGCTACACCTTC CASSSRGGFGYTF
many TRBJ2-7 NA 14 TRBV5-6 TGTGCCAGCAGCTTGGATCGGGTTTCCTACGAGCAGTACTTC CASSLDRVSYEQYF
NA TRBJ2-3 TRBD2 14 TRBV5-4 TGTGCCAGCAGGGCGGGAGGACGCACAGATACGCAGTATTTT CASRAGGRTDTQYF
NA TRBJ2-7 TRBD1 16 TRBV5-5 TGTGCCAGCAGCTTGACAGGGGCAGGGCCGAACTACGAGCAGTACTTC CASSLTGAGPNYEQYF
NA TRBJ2-7 TRBD2 17 TRBV10-3 TGTGCCATCAGTGCGGGGACTAGCGGGGGCCACTACTACGAGCAGTACTTC CAISAGTSGGHYYEQYF
NA TRBJ2-7 TRBD1 14 TRBV28 TGTGCCAGCAGCGGTACACAGGGGACCTACGAGCAGTACTTC CASSGTQGTYEQYF
NA TRBJ2-7 TRBD2 18 TRBV2 TGTGCCATACTATACGATGGGACTAGCGGGGAAAGCTCCTACGAGCAGTACTTC CAILYDGTSGESSYEQYF
NA TRBJ2-2 NA 12 TRBV6-5 TGTGCCAGCCGCCAGGCCCCCGGGGAGCTGTTTTTT CASRQAPGELFF
NA TRBJ1-1 NA 14 TRBV5-1 TGCGCCAGCCTCCCTGGGAGTCAGAACACTGAAGCTTTCTTT CASLPGSQNTEAFF
NA TRBJ2-1 TRBD2 18 TRBV7-9 TGTGCCAGCAGCCCGGGACTAGCGGGGGCCCGCTCCTACAATGAGCAGTTCTTC CASSPGLAGARSYNEQFF
NA TRBJ1-5 TRBD1 15 TRBV28 TGTGCCAGCAGTTTAGGGGGACAGACCAATCAGCCCCAGCATTTT CASSLGGQTNQPQHF
NA TRBJ2-1 NA 14 TRBV27 TGTGCCAGCAGTTTAGGCGGCATCTACAATGAGCAGTTCTTC CASSLGGIYNEQFF
NA TRBJ2-1 NA 16 TRBV7-2 TGTGCCAGCAGCTTCCAGGGACAGCGGGCTCACAATGAGCAGTTCTTC CASSFQGQRAHNEQFF
NA TRBJ1-2 TRBD1 16 TRBV6-4 TGTGCCAGCTATCGACAGGGGTTTTTCGTTAACTATGGCTACACCTTC CASYRQGFFVNYGYTF
NA TRBJ2-1 NA 15 TRBV27 TGTGCCAGCAGTTCCCGGATAGCGACCCACAATGAGCAGTTCTTC CASSSRIATHNEQFF
NA TRBJ2-6 NA 17 TRBV18 TGTGCCAGCTCATTACAGGAGAGCCTCTCTGGGGCCAACGTCCTGACTTTC CASSLQESLSGANVLTF
NA TRBJ2-7 TRBD1 16 TRBV6-5 TGTGCCAGCAGTTACGCCTACGTGGGACAGAGCTACGAGCAGTACTTC CASSYAYVGQSYEQYF
NA TRBJ1-1 NA 13 TRBV18 TGTGCCAGCTCCCCCAGGGAAGACACTGAAGCTTTCTTT CASSPREDTEAFF
NA TRBJ2-5 TRBD2 15 TRBV24-1 TGTGCCACCAGTGTAAGCGGGGGGCCCGGGGGGACCCAGTACTTC CATSVSGGPGGTQYF
NA TRBJ1-3 NA 13 TRBV2 TGTGCCAGCAGCGAGAGCTCTGGAAACACCATATATTTT CASSESSGNTIYF
NA TRBJ1-2 NA 14 TRBV28 TGTGCCAGCAGTTTAACCGGCAGAGCGTATGGCTACACCTTC CASSLTGRAYGYTF
NA TRBJ1-5 NA 15 TRBV19 TGTGCCAGTAGTAGGTTCGGCAGGGCGGATCAGCCCCAGCATTTT CASSRFGRADQPQHF
NA TRBJ2-1 NA 15 TRBV4-1 TGCGCCAGCAGCCAAGTAAGGGGGGGTTACAATGAGCAGTTCTTC CASSQVRGGYNEQFF